What follows are 18 T cell receptor beta chains derived from one specimen sequenced in a study of quantifying T cell responses using KT2 cells. Study background: RNA was reverse transcribed with TCR alpha and beta constant-region primers.

The cDNA 3' end received a ligated oligonucleotide with a UMI. First-round PCR used about 4 cycles and beta primers RC1.1 and RC1.2 covering TRBC1 and TRBC2. Via MiXCR, TCRdb re-called the UMI-ligation and nested PCR reads, giving one row per CDR3 protein. This table holds 40,000 to 60,000 distinct CDR3 sequences, 11% found once. The sample taken for sequencing was PBMCs spiked with cells of the T cell clone KT2. These receptors all come from a human donor.

There are many counts of this clonotype. The V call is TRBV4-2, the J call TRBJ2-1, with TRBD2 matching 12 bases. Germline CDR1 reads LGHNA; CDR2 reads YNFKEQ. Trimming at V came to 0 bases and at J to 15 bases, leaving 6 bases not matched to a gene. The CDR3 extends over 14 amino acids. Here the CDR3 DNA reads TGTGCCAGCAGCCAAGATCTAGCGGGGGGGCCCCGGTTCTTC. The encoded protein is CASSQDLAGGPRFF.

This clonotype was counted a few times. V and J are TRBV6-2 or TRBV6-3 and TRBJ2-1, with 10 bases fitting TRBD1. V shed 7 bases and J 5 bases; nucleotides not matched to a gene: 5. CDR1 and CDR2 (germline): MNHEY, SVGEGT. The CDR3 sequence is 14 residues long. The CDR3 is CASIRDRGNNEQFF. CDR3 bases: TGTGCCAGCATACGGGACAGGGGTAACAATGAGCAGTTCTTC.

This clonotype was counted between two and nine times. The gene calls are TRBV24-1 and TRBJ2-3; D may be TRBD2 (6 bases). Per germline, CDR1 KGHDR and CDR2 SFDVKD. The CDR3 runs 14 residues. Trimming pared 6 bases from V and 4 bases from J, leaving 13 bases between. The DNA for the CDR3 is TGTGCCACCAGTCGGCTGGGGGGTGCAGATACGCAGTATTTT. This encodes CATSRLGGADTQYF.

The chain carries TRBV20-1 and TRBJ2-7; 8 nucleotides align to TRBD2. The V segment lost 1 base and the J segment 3 bases; nucleotides outside the gene matches: 11. The CDR3 length is 16 residues. From germline, CDR1 is DFQATT and CDR2 SNEGSKA (reference sequence). CDR3 region: CSARGFGGRGDYEQYF. CDR3 in DNA: TGCAGTGCTAGAGGGTTCGGTGGGCGGGGGGACTACGAGCAGTACTTC.

This clonotype has more than one count but fewer than ten. The chain recombines TRBV27 with TRBJ2-1; 11 bases align to TRBD2. Germline V CDR1 and CDR2: MNHEY, SMNVEV (reference sequence). V lost 6 bases, J lost 4 bases, and 5 bases stayed unmatched. The length of the CDR3 is 15 residues. CDR3 in DNA: TGTGCCAGCAGCCCCCTAGCGGGGGGTTACAATGAGCAGTTCTTC. Its translation is CASSPLAGGYNEQFF.

This clonotype was observed many times. The rearrangement joins TRBV7-8 to TRBJ2-3; possible D gene TRBD2, 6 bases. Germline V gene data show CDR1 as SGHVS and CDR2 as FQNEAQ. The CDR3 covers 16 residues. Trimming left V 2 bases short and J 3 bases short, with 15 bases between. CDR3 nucleotides: TGTGCCAGCAGCTTACCTAGCGAGGAAGGGACAGATACGCAGTATTTT. Its translation: CASSLPSEEGTDTQYF.

The sample holds many counts of this clonotype. V usage is TRBV29-1 and J usage is TRBJ1-2, with D hard to call. V was shortened by 5 bases and J by 4 bases, with 11 bases between the two germline ends. CDR3 size: 12 residues. The germline CDR1 and CDR2 sequences are SQVTM and ANQGSEA. The CDR3 loop reads CSVQLSSYGYTF. The CDR3 coding sequence is TGCAGCGTTCAGCTCAGTTCCTATGGCTACACCTTC.

About this clonotype: A read error is possible here, since a much larger clone lies one base away. Lacking the conserved final phenylalanine or tryptophan, this CDR3 likely reflects a read error. This chain links TRBV28 with TRBJ2-2; the D gene is possibly TRBD2 (6 bases). Deletions cut 2 bases from V and 3 bases from J, with 10 bases between. Germline CDR1 and CDR2: MDHEN and SYDVKM. The CDR3 has 15 amino acids. CDR3 nucleotide sequence: TGTGCCAGCAGTTTAGGGGGGAAGGACACCGGGGAGCTGTTTTCT. It encodes CASSLGGKDTGELFS.

The rearrangement links TRBV18 to TRBJ1-6, with 7 bases fitting TRBD1. The CDR3 totals 17 residues. J gave up 15 bases and V 4 bases, and 21 bases lay outside the gene matches. Germline assignment: CDR1 KGHSH and CDR2 LQKENI. The CDR3 loop reads CASSQTITGSSDRNLHF. The CDR3 bases are TGTGCCAGCTCACAAACCATTACCGGGTCCTCGGACAGGAACCTCCACTTT.

In its sample, this clonotype was seen a few times. J is TRBJ1-3 and V is TRBV5-5; D call uncertain. V was cut by 1 base and J by 3 bases, with 5 bases left in between. The germline V gene has CDR1 SGHKS and CDR2 YYEKEE (reference sequence). CDR3 length: 13 residues. CDR3 amino acids: CASSLRVGNTIYF. The CDR3 bases are TGTGCCAGCAGCTTGCGGGTTGGAAACACCATATATTTT.

This chain connects TRBV29-1 to TRBJ1-2, with a tentative D call TRBD1 (6 bases). V was shortened by 7 bases and J by 0 bases, with 18 bases between the two germline ends. The CDR3 runs 15 residues. Germline V gene sequence: CDR1 SQVTM, CDR2 ANQGSEA. The CDR3 spells CSAWTETTTNYGYTF. In DNA, the CDR3 is TGCAGCGCCTGGACAGAAACCACGACTAACTATGGCTACACCTTC.

This chain joins TRBV6-1 and TRBJ2-7, with 9 bases aligning to TRBD2. Trimming removed 6 bases from V and 1 base from J; junction bases left unmatched: 19. The CDR3 loop spans 19 amino acids. Germline-derived CDR1 and CDR2 are MNHNS and SASEGT. The CDR3 loop is CASSTSFEAGGSLSYEQYF. CDR3 sequence (DNA): TGTGCCAGCAGCACTTCCTTCGAAGCGGGGGGCAGCCTTTCCTACGAGCAGTACTTC.

The CDR3 region is CASSEQNEQHHEQYF. The CDR3 bases are TGTGCCAGCAGTGAACAGAACGAACAGCACCACGAGCAGTACTTC. The chain uses TRBV2 and TRBJ2-7; D is uncertain. V gave up 2 bases and J gave up 5 bases, with 16 bases separating them. Germline CDR1 is SNHLY and CDR2 is FYNNEI. This CDR3 contains 15 residues.

This chain uses TRBV6-2 or TRBV6-3 with TRBJ2-1; D tentatively reads TRBD1 or TRBD2 (6 bases each). Per the germline V gene, CDR1 is MNHEY and CDR2 is SVGEGT. The V end lost 0 bases, the J end lost 9 bases, and 9 bases lay between the germline ends. This CDR3 has 13 residues. The CDR3, as DNA: TGTGCCAGCAGTTACTCCGGGGGCAGTGAGCAGTTCTTC. This translates into CASSYSGGSEQFF.

The table lists this clonotype with a few counts. The CDR3 region has the DNA TGCAGTGCTAGAGAGGGACTAGCGGTGAAAAACATTCAGTACTTC. Protein: CSAREGLAVKNIQYF. The chain has TRBV20-1 and TRBJ2-4, with 11 bases fitting TRBD2. The germline gives CDR1 DFQATT, CDR2 SNEGSKA (reference sequence). V gave up 0 bases and J gave up 4 bases; unmatched junction bases: 2. The CDR3 covers 15 residues.

This clonotype was detected ten times or more. The V call is TRBV29-1, the J call TRBJ1-1; a weak D match, TRBD1 (5 bases). The germline V and J ends were trimmed by 3 bases and 2 bases, with 7 bases remaining between them. The CDR3 is made up of 12 amino acids. Looked up from germline, CDR1 is SQVTM and CDR2 is ANQGSEA. The CDR3, as DNA: TGCAGCGTTGATGGGGGTAACACTGAAGCTTTCTTT. Protein product: CSVDGGNTEAFF.

The chain carries TRBV3-1 and TRBJ1-6; 9 bases agree with TRBD1. This CDR3 is 14 amino acids long. Trimming cost V 1 base and J 9 bases; bases outside gene matches: 1. Germline values: CDR1 LGHDT, CDR2 YNNKEL (reference sequence). The CDR3 protein is CASSQVDRGSPLHF. The CDR3 coding sequence is TGTGCCAGCAGCCAAGTGGACAGGGGTTCACCCCTCCACTTT.

This clonotype was counted many times. V and J are TRBV24-1 and TRBJ2-3; D might be TRBD1 or TRBD2, each matching 7 bases. There are 15 residues in the CDR3. Trimming stripped 5 bases from V and 6 bases from J, with 17 bases between. CDR1 and CDR2 (germline): KGHDR, SFDVKD. CDR3 amino acids: CATSGSTGRADTQYF. The CDR3 nucleotides are TGTGCCACCAGTGGCTCGACAGGGAGGGCGGATACGCAGTATTTT.